The entry that follows covers one T cell receptor (beta chain) sequence. This table comes from immunoSEQ multiplex PCR, and its TCRdb copy is limited to in-frame clones, with some not included. Found here are around 86,000 clones, 84% of them singletons; the top ten hold roughly 2.5%. This sample is part of a study of OX40 agonist ivuxolimab in advanced cancers. This CDR3 spans 16 amino acids. V shed 5 bases and J 0 bases; nucleotides not matched to a gene: 5. Germline CDR1 is ENHRY and CDR2 is SYGVKD. The material sequenced was CD4+ or CD8+ T cells sorted from blood, taken in a trial of the OX40 agonist ivuxolimab. The origin of this receptor is an adult with an advanced solid tumor such as melanoma, head and neck, liver or kidney cancer. The V and J genes are TRBV10-3 and TRBJ2-2; 8 nucleotides match TRBD2. The CDR3 DNA is TGTGCCATCAGTACCCCAGCGGGGGCGAACACCGGGGAGCTGTTTTTT. This translates into CAISTPAGANTGELFF.